These 21 T cell receptor beta chains came from one sample sequenced in a study of OX40 agonist ivuxolimab in advanced cancers. The data were produced by immunoSEQ multiplex PCR, yet TCRdb's version contains in-frame clones alone and is incomplete. This table has roughly 20,000 clones, around 74% appearing once. This material consisted of CD4+ or CD8+ T cells sorted from blood, taken in a trial of the OX40 agonist ivuxolimab. These receptor sequences come from an adult with an advanced solid tumor such as melanoma, head and neck, liver or kidney cancer.

The rearrangement joins TRBV9 to TRBJ2-7; possibly TRBD1 or TRBD2 for D (6 bases each). Germline V gene lookup returns CDR1 SGDLS and CDR2 YYNGEE. The CDR3 contains 15 residues. Trimming shortened V by 0 bases and J by 6 bases, and 16 bases separated the two germline ends. DNA of the CDR3: TGTGCCAGCAGCGTAGCCGGAGGGGGAGACCGCGAGCAGTACTTC. This gives the protein CASSVAGGGDREQYF.

The chain employs TRBV9 and TRBJ2-7; 12 nucleotides align to TRBD2. CDR1 and CDR2 (germline): SGDLS, YYNGEE. CDR3 length: 16 residues. Unmatched junction bases numbered 4, after V lost 3 bases and J lost 0 bases. This chain's CDR3 is CASSGGLAGSSYEQYF. For the CDR3, the DNA is TGTGCCAGCAGCGGCGGACTAGCGGGGAGCTCCTACGAGCAGTACTTC.

This clone was recorded only once. The genes are TRBV5-1 and TRBJ2-4; TRBD1 matches 7 bases. J gave up 7 bases and V 0 bases, and 1 base lay outside the gene matches. Germline V lookup: CDR1 SGHRS, CDR2 YFSETQ. The CDR3 has 13 amino acids. CDR3 sequence: CASSLGQGNIQYF. DNA of the CDR3: TGCGCCAGCAGCTTGGGACAGGGTAACATTCAGTACTTC.

This rearrangement joins TRBV11-3 to TRBJ2-2; 9 bases match TRBD1. Germline CDR1 is SGHNT and CDR2 is YENEEA. There are 14 residues in the CDR3. V lost 6 bases to trimming and J lost 4 bases; unmatched junction nucleotides: 3. CDR3 in amino acids: CASRETGGTGELFF. CDR3 DNA sequence: TGTGCCAGCAGAGAGACAGGGGGCACCGGGGAGCTGTTTTTT. Supplemented by reference TRBV11-3 and TRBJ2-2, the full variable domain reads EAGVVQSPRYKIIEKKQPVAFWCNPISGHNTLYWYLQNLGQGPELLIRYENEEAVDDSQLPKDRFSAERLKGVDSTLKIQPAELGDSAVYLCASRETGGTGELFFGEGSRLTVL.

The CDR3 sequence: CASSSHNSGRNQPQHF. The CDR3 coding sequence is TGTGCCAGCAGCTCCCACAATTCCGGGAGAAATCAGCCCCAGCATTTT. The V and J genes are TRBV11-2 and TRBJ1-5; unclear D gene. Germline V lookup: CDR1 SGHAT, CDR2 FQNNGV. V gave up 4 bases and J gave up 4 bases, with 17 bases separating them. This CDR3 is built from 16 residues.

This chain connects TRBV6-5 to TRBJ2-3; 10 bases fit TRBD2. CDR1 and CDR2 from the germline V gene are MNHEY and SVGAGI. Losses at the gene ends were 6 bases for V and 6 bases for J; bases not matched to a gene: 9. The CDR3 contains 15 residues. CDR3 residues: CASSALSGGLDTQYF. The CDR3 DNA reads TGTGCCAGCAGCGCCCTTAGCGGGGGGCTGGATACGCAGTATTTT.

V and J are TRBV27 and TRBJ1-1; tentatively, D is TRBD1 (5 bases). The CDR3 is made up of 18 amino acids. V shed 3 bases and J shed 4 bases, with 24 bases lying between them. CDR1 and CDR2 (germline): MNHEY, SMNVEV (reference sequence). CDR3 sequence: CASSFRPLDGASGTEAFF. Written as DNA, the CDR3 is TGTGCCAGCAGTTTTCGGCCCTTGGATGGGGCCTCGGGCACTGAAGCTTTCTTT.

The V call is TRBV10-1, the J call TRBJ1-1, with TRBD1 matching over 9 bases. The CDR3 has 17 residues. V lost 7 bases and J lost 1; bases outside the gene matches: 13. Germline V gene data show CDR1 as WNHNN and CDR2 as SYGVQD (reference sequence). The CDR3 bases are TGCGCCAGCATTTACTTCCGGGACAGGGTACCGAACACTGAAGCTTTCTTT. Amino acid sequence: CASIYFRDRVPNTEAFF.

This clone was counted only a few times. CDR3 amino acids: CASSPRDRTYNEQFF. The CDR3 DNA reads as TGTGCCAGCAGCCCCCGCGACAGGACCTACAATGAGCAGTTCTTC. The chain joins TRBV7-8 to TRBJ2-1, with a weak D call TRBD1 (6 bases). This CDR3 has 15 amino acids. The germline gives CDR1 SGHVS, CDR2 FQNEAQ. Trimming stripped 5 bases from V and 2 bases from J, with 13 bases between.

This clone was seen more than once but under ten times. The chain joins TRBV5-4 to TRBJ1-2; TRBD1 is a possible D gene (5 bases). V gave up 4 bases and J gave up 5 bases, with 18 bases separating them. Per the germline V gene, CDR1 is SGHNT and CDR2 is YYREEE (reference sequence). The CDR3 runs to 15 residues. The CDR3 protein is CASSPGGESGYGYTF. In DNA form, the CDR3 reads TGTGCCAGCAGCCCTGGGGGGGAGAGTGGTTATGGCTACACCTTC.

This sequence joins TRBV4-1 and TRBJ2-3, with D tentatively TRBD2 (6 bases). Germline assignment: CDR1 MGHRA and CDR2 YSYEKL. V lost 4 bases and J 4 bases, leaving 9 bases between the germline ends. CDR3 length: 13 amino acids. This CDR3 reads CASSLGGPDTQYF. CDR3 bases: TGCGCCAGCAGCCTCGGGGGTCCAGATACGCAGTATTTT.

V is TRBV6-5 and J is TRBJ2-2; 9 bases align to TRBD1. CDR1 MNHEY and CDR2 SVGAGI come from the germline V gene. J lost 7 bases, V lost 2 bases, and 2 bases had no gene match. The CDR3 is made up of 14 amino acids. The CDR3 DNA reads as TGTGCCAGCAGTTACGACAGGGGGTACGGGGAGCTGTTTTTT. Translated: CASSYDRGYGELFF.

This clone appeared a single time. V usage is TRBV7-3 and J usage is TRBJ2-1, with TRBD1 matching over 9 bases. J was trimmed by 8 bases and V by 4 bases; bases with no gene match: 9. The CDR3 has 15 amino acids. Per the germline V gene, CDR1 is SGHTA and CDR2 is FQGTGA. This CDR3 reads CASSSTGGAGDEQFF. DNA for the CDR3: TGTGCCAGCAGCTCCACAGGGGGCGCAGGTGATGAGCAGTTCTTC.

The rearrangement joins TRBV28 to TRBJ1-2; D is ambiguous. Germline-derived CDR1 and CDR2 are MDHEN and SYDVKM. The ends were cut back, 6 bases at V and 6 bases at J, with 17 bases in the middle. CDR3 size: 14 residues. In DNA form, the CDR3 reads TGTGCCAGCAGGCCCGTAGTGAGGCCCGATGGCTACACCTTC. This gives the protein CASRPVVRPDGYTF.

V usage is TRBV4-3 and J usage is TRBJ1-6; possible D gene TRBD1, 5 bases. This CDR3 has 17 residues. Germline V CDR1 and CDR2: LGHNA, YSLEER. V was trimmed by 0 bases and J by 7 bases, leaving 16 bases between them. In DNA form, the CDR3 reads TGCGCCAGCAGCCAAGATTTCTCCTCGGGGCTAAATTCACCCCTCCACTTT. Encoded protein: CASSQDFSSGLNSPLHF.

The chain recombines TRBV6-4 with TRBJ2-1, with TRBD1 identical over 11 bases. This CDR3 spans 14 amino acids. Trimming took 4 bases from V and 9 from J; bases not matched to a gene: 5. In germline, CDR1 is MRHNA, CDR2 SNTAGT. Written as DNA, the CDR3 is TGTGCCAGCAGTGTCGGGACAGGGGGAGTTGAGCAGTTCTTC. Translated: CASSVGTGGVEQFF.

The chain recombines TRBV2 with TRBJ1-2, with a weak D call TRBD1 (5 bases). Per the germline V gene, CDR1 is SNHLY and CDR2 is FYNNEI. The V and J ends lost 10 bases and 6 bases respectively, with 15 bases between them. The CDR3 is 12 amino acids. The CDR3 loop reads CANPGRGDGYTF. CDR3 nucleotide sequence: TGTGCCAACCCAGGCCGGGGCGATGGCTACACCTTC.

The rearrangement joins TRBV7-9 to TRBJ1-1, with D hard to call. The CDR3 runs to 12 residues. Between the trimmed V and J ends, which lost 6 bases and 7 bases, there was a span of 12 bases. From germline, CDR1 is SEHNR and CDR2 FQNEAQ (reference sequence). The DNA of the CDR3 is TGTGCCAGCAGTCTTCCCGACTATGAAGCTTTCTTT. It codes for CASSLPDYEAFF.

This clone turned up a few times. The genes are TRBV28 and TRBJ1-1; 9 bases map to TRBD1. The CDR3 loop spans 16 amino acids. Germline assignment: CDR1 MDHEN and CDR2 SYDVKM. V lost 5 bases to trimming and J lost 1 base; unmatched junction nucleotides: 8. Written as DNA, the CDR3 is TGTGCCAGCAGTCCTGGGACAGGGATGGCGAACACTGAAGCTTTCTTT. Translating it yields CASSPGTGMANTEAFF.

The chain combines TRBV6-5 with TRBJ2-7; 7 bases align to TRBD1. This CDR3 spans 14 amino acids. V was pared by 6 bases and J by 2 bases, with 7 bases of the junction left unmatched. Germline CDR1 MNHEY, CDR2 SVGAGI. CDR3 sequence: CASSPWDSTYEQYF. The CDR3 DNA is TGTGCCAGCAGCCCCTGGGACAGCACCTACGAGCAGTACTTC.

Concerning this clone itself: Compared with germline, one end of the junction differs, possibly owing to a read error. The rearrangement joins TRBV27 to TRBJ1-4; D unresolved. This CDR3 is 19 amino acids long. Germline V gene lookup returns CDR1 MNHEY and CDR2 SMNVEV (reference sequence). The DNA of the CDR3 is TGTGCCAGCACCTTACCGGCCCACCGGACGCGGGATCTTTTGTGGAAAACTGTTTTT. Encoded protein: CASTLPAHRTRDLLWKTVF.